A selection of T cell receptor beta chains follows, all from one sample in a study of T cell repertoires in aging, cancer and after chemotherapy. Each CDR3 protein is one row after TCRdb ran MiXCR on the multiplex PCR reads. The sample holds fewer than 15,000 distinct CDR3 sequences, about 25% seen once. The sequenced sample was blood. These receptors were collected from a human donor in good health. Each CDR3 is given with its conserved first and last residue. The D gene is left open where the match is weak. Size values are once, few and many counts, or a class for expanded clones, and some rows have none.

cdr3_aa: CSAGGGVGEKLFF; cdr3_nt: TGCAGTGCTGGCGGGGGAGTGGGTGAAAAACTGTTTTTT; j_call: TRBJ1-4; d_call: -; clone_size: few; v_call: TRBV20-1
cdr3_aa: CASSVIQADTQYF; cdr3_nt: TGTGCCAGCAGTGTAATACAGGCAGATACGCAGTATTTT; j_call: TRBJ2-3; d_call: -; clone_size: many; v_call: TRBV6-1
cdr3_aa: CSVAYSLAKNIQYF; cdr3_nt: TGCAGCGTTGCATACAGCTTAGCCAAAAACATTCAGTACTTC; j_call: TRBJ2-4; d_call: -; clone_size: few; v_call: TRBV29-1
cdr3_aa: CASKQTGLYEQYF; cdr3_nt: TGTGCCAGCAAACAGACAGGACTCTACGAGCAGTACTTC; j_call: TRBJ2-7; d_call: -; clone_size: few; v_call: TRBV28
cdr3_aa: CASRNKDSASYGYTF; cdr3_nt: TGTGCCAGCAGAAACAAGGACAGTGCCAGCTATGGCTACACCTTC; j_call: TRBJ1-2; d_call: -; clone_size: -; v_call: TRBV6-2/TRBV6-3
cdr3_aa: CASSPRGYSNQPQHF; cdr3_nt: TGTGCCAGCAGCCCCAGGGGTTATAGCAATCAGCCCCAGCATTTT; j_call: TRBJ1-5; d_call: -; clone_size: -; v_call: TRBV6-5
cdr3_aa: CASSSHRTGSGPQHF; cdr3_nt: TGTGCCAGCAGTTCCCACCGGACGGGTTCTGGGCCCCAGCATTTT; j_call: TRBJ1-5; d_call: -; clone_size: -; v_call: TRBV27
cdr3_aa: CASSSSGDTQYF; cdr3_nt: TGCGCCAGCAGCTCTAGCGGAGATACGCAGTATTTT; j_call: TRBJ2-3; d_call: TRBD2; clone_size: -; v_call: TRBV5-1
cdr3_aa: CASSPLTGGVYGYTF; cdr3_nt: TGTGCCAGTAGCCCATTGACAGGGGGCGTTTATGGCTACACCTTC; j_call: TRBJ1-2; d_call: TRBD1; clone_size: few; v_call: TRBV19
cdr3_aa: CATSRVHGRHNEQFF; cdr3_nt: TGTGCCACCAGCAGAGTCCATGGCAGACACAATGAGCAGTTCTTC; j_call: TRBJ2-1; d_call: -; clone_size: -; v_call: TRBV15
cdr3_aa: CASSIPRDRGSGEQYF; cdr3_nt: TGTGCCAGCAGTATCCCCCGGGACAGGGGTTCTGGCGAGCAGTACTTC; j_call: TRBJ2-7; d_call: TRBD1; clone_size: few; v_call: TRBV12-3/TRBV12-4
cdr3_aa: CASSKRGGASTEAFF; cdr3_nt: TGTGCCAGCAGTAAAAGAGGGGGCGCGAGCACTGAAGCTTTCTTT; j_call: TRBJ1-1; d_call: TRBD1; clone_size: -; v_call: TRBV25-1
cdr3_aa: CASSLAGQASYGYTF; cdr3_nt: TGTGCCAGCAGCTTAGCTGGACAGGCGAGCTATGGCTACACCTTC; j_call: TRBJ1-2; d_call: TRBD1; clone_size: few; v_call: TRBV7-9
cdr3_aa: CASSLVIGVNEQFF; cdr3_nt: TGTGCCAGCAGCTTAGTGATCGGGGTCAATGAGCAGTTCTTC; j_call: TRBJ2-1; d_call: -; clone_size: medium-sized; v_call: TRBV7-2